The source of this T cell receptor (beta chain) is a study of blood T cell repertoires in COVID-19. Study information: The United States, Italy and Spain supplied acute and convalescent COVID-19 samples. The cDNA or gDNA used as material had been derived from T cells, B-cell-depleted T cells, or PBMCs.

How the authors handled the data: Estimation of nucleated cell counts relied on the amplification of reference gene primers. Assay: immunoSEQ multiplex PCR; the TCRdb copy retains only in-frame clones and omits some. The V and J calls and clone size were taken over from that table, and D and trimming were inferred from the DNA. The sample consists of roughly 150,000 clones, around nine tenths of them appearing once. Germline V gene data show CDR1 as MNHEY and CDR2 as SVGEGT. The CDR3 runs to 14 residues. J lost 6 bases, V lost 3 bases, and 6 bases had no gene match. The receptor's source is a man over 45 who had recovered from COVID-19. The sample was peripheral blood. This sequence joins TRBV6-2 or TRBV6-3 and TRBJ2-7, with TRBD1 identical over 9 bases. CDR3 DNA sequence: TGTGCCAGCAGTTATATACAGGGGGCAGGCGAGCAGTACTTC. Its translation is CASSYIQGAGEQYF.